The 23 T cell receptor beta chains presented below share a single source sample, sequenced in a study of blood T cell repertoires in COVID-19. Repertoires were generated with immunoSEQ multiplex PCR, while TCRdb's copy carries only in-frame clones and drops some. The sample has 150,000 to 200,000 clones; roughly 84% are singletons. The sequenced sample consisted of PBMCs or T cells enriched from blood (not recorded which). The receptors here all came from a woman aged 45-59 years who had recovered from COVID-19.

This chain uses TRBV2 with TRBJ2-2; the D gene is possibly TRBD1 (5 bases). V lost 4 bases to trimming and J lost 6 bases, with 12 bases between them. This CDR3 spans 14 amino acids. In germline, CDR1 is SNHLY, CDR2 FYNNEI. The DNA of the CDR3 is TGTGCCAGCAGTGTAAAGGGGTCGTCCGGGGAGCTGTTTTTT. It codes for CASSVKGSSGELFF.

V is TRBV28 and J is TRBJ1-4; a possible D gene is TRBD1 (6 bases). CDR3 length: 14 residues. V was trimmed by 10 bases and J by 7 bases, leaving 19 bases between them. Germline values: CDR1 MDHEN, CDR2 SYDVKM. The CDR3 nucleotides read TGTGCCACCTCGGAGGGGGGGAGGATTGAAAAACTGTTTTTT. Translating it yields CATSEGGRIEKLFF.

The chain has TRBV6-5 and TRBJ2-7; no definite D call. Germline assignment: CDR1 MNHEY and CDR2 SVGAGI. CDR3 length: 15 residues. Trimming pared 0 bases from V and 4 bases from J, leaving 13 bases between. The CDR3 here is CASSYSPLTVYEQYF. DNA of the CDR3: TGTGCCAGCAGTTACTCTCCCCTTACGGTTTACGAGCAGTACTTC.

CDR3 nucleotides: TGTGCCAGCAGTTTTTTAGGGACTAGCGGGAGATATGAGCAGTTCTTC. Residues: CASSFLGTSGRYEQFF. This chain joins TRBV27 and TRBJ2-1; TRBD2 aligns across 14 bases. J gave up 8 bases and V 3 bases, and 6 bases lay outside the gene matches. The CDR3 consists of 16 residues. Germline V gene lookup returns CDR1 MNHEY and CDR2 SMNVEV (reference sequence).

V usage is TRBV3-1 (or the pseudogene TRBV3-2) and J usage is TRBJ2-7; 10 nucleotides align to TRBD1. The CDR3 has 15 residues. V shed 3 bases, J shed 3 bases, and the junction held 5 bases outside the gene matches. Germline values: CDR1 LGHDT, CDR2 YNNKEL (reference sequence). CDR3 sequence reads: CASSQGQGLHYEQYF. CDR3 sequence (DNA): TGTGCCAGCAGCCAGGGACAGGGGCTCCACTACGAGCAGTACTTC.

V usage is TRBV19 and J usage is TRBJ1-5, with D possibly being TRBD1 (5 bases). The CDR3 length is 15 residues. Trimming removed 8 bases from V and 6 bases from J, with 20 bases in between. CDR1 is LNHDA, CDR2 SQIVND, per germline (reference sequence). This CDR3 reads CASRATQVWGQPQHF. CDR3 DNA: TGTGCCAGTCGCGCGACACAGGTATGGGGTCAGCCCCAGCATTTT.

This chain links TRBV6-1 with TRBJ1-1; 9 nucleotides line up with TRBD1. CDR1 and CDR2 from the germline V gene are MNHNS and SASEGT. J gave up 4 bases and V 3 bases, and 6 bases lay outside the gene matches. The CDR3 has 15 residues. The CDR3 coding sequence is TGTGCCAGCAGTGACCAGGGACAGGGATCCACTGAAGCTTTCTTT. Protein: CASSDQGQGSTEAFF.

This clone has only a few counts. The chain is built from TRBV28 and TRBJ1-1; unclear D gene. Germline V CDR1 and CDR2: MDHEN, SYDVKM. CDR3 size: 13 residues. Trimming stripped 7 bases from V and 0 bases from J, with 9 bases between. The CDR3 coding sequence is TGTGCCAGCATCCCCAATTTGAACACTGAAGCTTTCTTT. The encoded protein is CASIPNLNTEAFF.

This chain connects TRBV5-6 to TRBJ2-7; TRBD2 aligns across 14 bases. CDR1 is SGHDT, CDR2 YYEEEE, per germline. Trimming took 4 bases from V and 6 from J; bases not matched to a gene: 12. This CDR3 has 17 residues. The CDR3 DNA is TGTGCCAGCAGCGACCCGGGACTAGCGGGAGACATCGGCGAGCAGTACTTC. As protein: CASSDPGLAGDIGEQYF.

The chain employs TRBV9 and TRBJ2-5; D might be TRBD1 (5 bases). Trimming pared 0 bases from V and 4 bases from J, leaving 10 bases between. CDR3 length equals 14 residues. Per germline, CDR1 SGDLS and CDR2 YYNGEE. CDR3 DNA: TGTGCCAGCAGCGTAGAAGGGGCCACAGAGACCCAGTACTTC. Protein product: CASSVEGATETQYF.

The rearrangement uses TRBV7-9 and TRBJ2-1, with D perhaps TRBD2 (6 bases). In germline, CDR1 is SEHNR, CDR2 FQNEAQ (reference sequence). V was cut by 3 bases and J by 4 bases, with 13 bases left in between. The length of the CDR3 is 15 residues. The CDR3 sequence is CASSLTEGLYNEQFF. As DNA, the CDR3 is TGTGCCAGCAGCTTGACGGAGGGCCTGTACAATGAGCAGTTCTTC.

The sample holds a few counts of this clone. The V gene is TRBV7-9, the J gene TRBJ1-2, with 9 bases matching TRBD1. The germline gives CDR1 SEHNR, CDR2 FQNEAQ (reference sequence). J lost 0 bases, V lost 5 bases, and 13 bases had no gene match. This CDR3 is 18 amino acids long. CDR3 DNA sequence: TGTGCCAGCAGCCCGCGTTGGGACAGGGAAAAGGCTAACTATGGCTACACCTTC. This sequence encodes CASSPRWDREKANYGYTF.

The rearrangement uses TRBV11-1 and TRBJ2-1, with TRBD1 matching 10 bases. Unmatched junction bases numbered 8, after V lost 5 bases and J lost 4 bases. From germline, CDR1 is SGHAT and CDR2 FQDESV (reference sequence). This CDR3 comprises 16 residues. CDR3 DNA sequence: TGTGCCAGCAGCCCCGAGGGACAGGGGAGATACAATGAGCAGTTCTTC. It translates to CASSPEGQGRYNEQFF.

V usage is TRBV5-5 and J usage is TRBJ1-4; no clear D gene. The length of the CDR3 is 17 residues. Per the germline V gene, CDR1 is SGHKS and CDR2 is YYEKEE (reference sequence). V gave up 2 bases and J gave up 3 bases, with 17 bases separating them. The CDR3 DNA reads TGTGCCAGCAGCTTTAGTTACCTAGGCTCTTCTAATGAAAAACTGTTTTTT. Translation: CASSFSYLGSSNEKLFF.

The chain uses TRBV18 and TRBJ2-1; TRBD1 might be the D (6 bases). The CDR3 is made up of 13 amino acids. Germline V gene data show CDR1 as KGHSH and CDR2 as LQKENI. Trimming took off 4 bases at V and 2 bases at J, with 6 bases between the two ends. CDR3 residues: CASSQGAYNEQFF. CDR3 coding DNA: TGTGCCAGCTCACAGGGGGCCTACAATGAGCAGTTCTTC.

The chain uses TRBV4-2 and TRBJ2-1; 11 bases are shared with TRBD2. The V and J ends lost 0 bases and 6 bases, in that order; junction bases with no gene match: 4. This CDR3 has 16 residues. CDR1 LGHNA and CDR2 YNFKEQ come from the germline V gene. CDR3 region: CASSQEATSGANEQFF. The DNA for the CDR3 is TGTGCCAGCAGCCAAGAAGCGACTAGCGGGGCCAATGAGCAGTTCTTC.

The chain recombines TRBV5-1 with TRBJ2-5, with D perhaps TRBD2 (6 bases). CDR1 and CDR2 (germline): SGHRS, YFSETQ. The CDR3 contains 15 residues. The V end was cut by 1 base, the J end by 1 base, with 11 bases between. The CDR3 sequence is CASSLKLAFQETQYF. The CDR3 coding sequence is TGCGCCAGCAGCTTGAAGCTAGCGTTCCAAGAGACCCAGTACTTC.

The chain joins TRBV5-1 to TRBJ1-1, with D perhaps matching TRBD1 (5 bases). The CDR3 has 13 amino acids. Trimming took off 0 bases at V and 10 bases at J, with 13 bases between the two ends. Germline CDR1 is SGHRS and CDR2 is YFSETQ. In DNA form, the CDR3 reads TGCGCCAGCAGCTTGGATATTCGGGGGGTAGCTTTCTTT. It encodes CASSLDIRGVAFF.

V is TRBV19 and J is TRBJ1-1; D is uncertain. V dropped 5 bases and J dropped 8 bases, with 12 bases sitting between them. Germline lookup yields CDR1 LNHDA and CDR2 SQIVND (reference sequence). The CDR3 is 12 amino acids. The CDR3 is CASSYRVAEAFF. The DNA for the CDR3 is TGTGCCAGTAGTTACCGGGTGGCAGAAGCTTTCTTT.

This chain uses TRBV7-2 with TRBJ1-6; D is possibly TRBD1 (5 bases). CDR1 and CDR2 (germline): SGHTA, FQGNSA. The V end lost 4 bases, the J end lost 6 bases, and 16 bases lay between the germline ends. This CDR3 is built from 16 residues. This CDR3 reads CASSSQGVRTNSPLHF. DNA for the CDR3: TGTGCCAGCAGCTCTCAGGGTGTGCGCACTAATTCACCCCTCCACTTT.

V and J are TRBV27 and TRBJ1-1; possibly TRBD1 for D (5 bases). V was trimmed by 0 bases and J by 5 bases, leaving 19 bases between them. Germline CDR1 MNHEY, CDR2 SMNVEV (reference sequence). The CDR3 spans 17 residues. The CDR3 DNA follows: TGTGCCAGCAGTTTATCGCGGGGGAGGGTGCCTCTTACTGAAGCTTTCTTT. Protein: CASSLSRGRVPLTEAFF.

The chain combines TRBV7-2 with TRBJ2-7; a possible D gene is TRBD2 (5 bases). V was clipped by 2 bases and J by 12 bases, with 23 bases between them. Germline lookup yields CDR1 SGHTA and CDR2 FQGNSA. This CDR3 has 15 amino acids. Here the CDR3 DNA reads TGTGCCAGCAGCTTATTCCCCCCCGAGGGCACGCCTCGGTACTTC. This gives the protein CASSLFPPEGTPRYF.

The chain employs TRBV7-2 and TRBJ2-1; 12 bases are a match to TRBD1. The CDR3 sequence is 16 residues long. J was trimmed by 7 bases and V by 1 base; bases with no gene match: 5. In germline, CDR1 is SGHTA, CDR2 FQGNSA. The CDR3 is CASSLVGTGGRNEQFF. The CDR3 DNA reads TGTGCCAGCAGCTTAGTTGGGACAGGGGGCCGGAATGAGCAGTTCTTC.